What follows are 8 T cell receptor beta chains derived from one specimen sequenced in a study of blood T cell repertoires in COVID-19. Data came from immunoSEQ multiplex PCR; TCRdb stores just in-frame clones and leaves some out. The table has about 230,000 clones, over 80% seen once. Sample: peripheral blood. Receptors originate from a woman aged 25 to 39 with COVID-19, enrolled during active disease.

The genes are TRBV6-5 and TRBJ2-7, with 10 bases that match TRBD2. With V trimmed by 3 bases and J by 0 bases, 2 bases remained unmatched. The germline V gene has CDR1 MNHEY and CDR2 SVGAGI. CDR3 size: 15 residues. The CDR3 is CASSYGLAASYEQYF. CDR3 DNA: TGTGCCAGCAGTTATGGACTAGCGGCCTCCTACGAGCAGTACTTC.

The chain uses TRBV27 and TRBJ1-2; TRBD1 matches 10 bases. This CDR3 region has 13 residues. The junction had 5 bases not matched to a gene; V was cut back by 6 bases and J by 7 bases. The V gene's germline CDR1 is MNHEY and CDR2 SMNVEV (reference sequence). CDR3 nucleotides: TGTGCCAGCAGGGCGACAGGGGGCGTTGGCTACACCTTC. This encodes CASRATGGVGYTF.

The chain is built from TRBV6-2 or TRBV6-3 and TRBJ2-1; TRBD1 matches 8 bases. Per germline, CDR1 MNHEY and CDR2 SVGEGT. The CDR3 is 14 amino acids. V dropped 4 bases and J dropped 8; count of bases not matched to a gene: 7. The CDR3, as DNA: TGTGCCAGCAGTTTGGGGGCAGGGGGCTATGAGCAGTTCTTC. Amino acid sequence: CASSLGAGGYEQFF.

This chain links TRBV28 with TRBJ2-5, with D perhaps TRBD1 (6 bases). CDR1 and CDR2 from the germline V gene are MDHEN and SYDVKM. Trimming removed 3 bases from V and 5 bases from J, with 13 bases in between. The CDR3 consists of 14 residues. This CDR3 reads CASSFTGKGETQYF. In DNA, the CDR3 is TGTGCCAGCAGTTTTACAGGGAAGGGGGAGACCCAGTACTTC.

On this clone: Other nucleotide sequences in the sample specify the same CDR3. V usage is TRBV18 and J usage is TRBJ1-1; D remains ambiguous. This CDR3 is 14 amino acids long. The ends were cut back, 6 bases at V and 1 base at J, with 12 bases in the middle. In germline, CDR1 is KGHSH, CDR2 LQKENI. DNA of the CDR3: TGTGCCAGCTCGCCTACTAGGGAGAACACTGAAGCTTTCTTT. This translates into CASSPTRENTEAFF.

The rearrangement uses TRBV6-5 and TRBJ2-7; D gene unclear. The CDR3 contains 12 residues. V lost 8 bases and J lost 2, with 10 bases in between. Per germline, CDR1 MNHEY and CDR2 SVGAGI. The CDR3 nucleotides read TGTGCCAGCGGCAGATCCACCTACGAGCAGTACTTC. Translating gives CASGRSTYEQYF.

This chain joins TRBV4-3 and TRBJ2-1, with TRBD2 identical over 11 bases. V shed 4 bases, J shed 3 bases, and the junction held 2 bases outside the gene matches. Germline assignment: CDR1 LGHNA and CDR2 YSLEER. The CDR3 consists of 15 residues. In nucleotides, the CDR3 is TGCGCCAGCAGCCCTAGCGGGGGGAGCTACAATGAGCAGTTCTTC. Translating gives CASSPSGGSYNEQFF.

This chain uses TRBV6-2 or TRBV6-3 with TRBJ2-3; tentatively, D is TRBD2 (5 bases). Trimming stripped 4 bases from V and 4 bases from J, with 9 bases between. Germline CDR1 reads MNHEY; CDR2 reads SVGEGT. The CDR3 has 13 amino acids. The CDR3 sequence: CASSWRVPDTQYF. The DNA of the CDR3 is TGTGCCAGCAGTTGGCGGGTGCCAGATACGCAGTATTTT.